This TCR beta chain was retrieved from a study of graft-versus-host responses after intestinal transplantation. The wider study: The transplants performed in recipients were multivisceral, liver-intestinal, or isolated intestinal.

In regard to this clone: Its antigen remains unknown.

V was clipped by 3 bases and J by 8 bases; unmatched bases: 12. CDR1 and CDR2 (germline): GTSNPN, SVGIG (reference sequence). The CDR3 runs 14 residues. TCRdb's table, derived via immunoSEQ multiplex PCR, lists solely in-frame clones and lacks some. The sample has roughly 90,000 clones; 91% are singletons. Study-wide findings and caveats: Clonal ratios of graft-versus-host to host-versus-graft in allografts were high for patients exhibiting graft-donor T cell macrochimerism. The recipient marrow held GvH clones, and some of them showed up first in ileum or blood. Early post-transplant declines in HvG were associated with peak levels of circulating GvH clones.

The chain links TRBV30 to TRBJ2-7, with 8 positions matching TRBD1. The TCR originated in a human donor who was the organ donor for an intestinal transplant. Specimen: unstimulated CD4+ T cells sorted from spleen or lymph node cells, collected before transplant. This chain's CDR3 is CAWSQGTGPWKQYF. The CDR3, as DNA: TGTGCCTGGAGCCAGGGGACAGGACCTTGGAAGCAGTACTTC.